This T cell receptor (beta chain) was obtained from a study of blood T cell repertoires in COVID-19. CDR1 is SGHNT and CDR2 is YYREEE in the germline V gene (reference sequence). The V gene lost 2 bases and the J gene lost 0 bases, with 9 bases spanning the gap. This CDR3 is 15 amino acids long. Measured with immunoSEQ multiplex PCR; TCRdb has only the in-frame clones, and not every one. There are 150,000 to 200,000 clones in the sample; 82% occur only once, and 7.8% lies in the top ten. The sequencing input was peripheral blood. V usage is TRBV5-4 and J usage is TRBJ2-1, with unresolved D. The TCR was taken from a woman in her sixties with COVID-19, enrolled during active disease. The CDR3 is CASSLDSISYNEQFF. Written as DNA, the CDR3 is TGTGCCAGCAGCTTAGACTCGATCTCCTACAATGAGCAGTTCTTC. Filled out from reference TRBV5-4 and TRBJ2-1, the complete variable domain reads ETGVTQSPTHLIKTRGQQVTLRCSSQSGHNTVSWYQQALGQGPQFIFQYYREEENGRGNFPPRFSGLQFPNYSSELNVNALELDDSALYLCASSLDSISYNEQFFGPGTRLTVL.